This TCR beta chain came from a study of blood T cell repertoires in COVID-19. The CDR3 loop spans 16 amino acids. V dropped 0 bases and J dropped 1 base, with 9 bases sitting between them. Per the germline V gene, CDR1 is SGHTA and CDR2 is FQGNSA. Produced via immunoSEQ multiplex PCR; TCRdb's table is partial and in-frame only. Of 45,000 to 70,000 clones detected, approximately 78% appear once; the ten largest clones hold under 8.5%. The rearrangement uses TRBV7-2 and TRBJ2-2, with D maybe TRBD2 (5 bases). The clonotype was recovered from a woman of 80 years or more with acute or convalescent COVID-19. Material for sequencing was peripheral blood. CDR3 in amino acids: CASSLALAKNTGELFF. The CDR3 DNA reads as TGTGCCAGCAGCTTAGCCCTAGCAAAGAACACCGGGGAGCTGTTTTTT.